The subject of this entry is one T cell receptor beta chain. Its antigen remains unidentified. The entry originates in a study of T cells in Graves' hyperthyroidism and ophthalmopathy. Study conclusions and caveats: In the blood, most expanded thyroid clonotypes above 0.001 appeared as well. Model predictions of ophthalmopathy came a median roughly 6.7 months before onset. In the analysis, a 13 V-J model separated ophthalmopathy from stable hyperthyroidism.

Diagnostic assessment was based on clinical symptoms, serum thyroxine and TRAb, thyroid ultrasound and orbital computed tomography. Researchers amplified the TCR beta CDR3 regions from RNA transcripts. With the HTBI primer set, the TCR CDR3 went through a first round of RT-PCR. From the multiplex PCR reads, TCRdb called clonotypes with MiXCR, one entry per CDR3 protein. The table records a few hundred thousand distinct CDR3 sequences, 14% of them present only once. Material: blood. The TCR was taken from a woman in her twenties or thirties with Graves' ophthalmopathy.

CDR3 DNA: TGTGCCAGCAGTTTCGAGACAGGGACAGGGGCCAACGTCCTGACTTTC. This gives the protein CASSFETGTGANVLTF. V usage is TRBV28 and J usage is TRBJ2-6; 7 bases are a match to TRBD1. The CDR3 covers 16 residues. V shed 3 bases and J 4 bases; nucleotides not matched to a gene: 6. Germline CDR1 reads MDHEN; CDR2 reads SYDVKM.